This T cell receptor beta chain originates from a study of blood T cell repertoires in COVID-19. Sequencing was performed with immunoSEQ multiplex PCR; in TCRdb, only in-frame clones are kept and a portion is missing. This sample carries some 330,000 clones, over 80% of them seen once, and the ten largest clones take about 5%. Germline CDR1 reads SEHNR; CDR2 reads FQNEAQ (reference sequence). The J segment lost 1 base and the V segment lost 1 base, leaving 8 bases of the junction unmatched. The CDR3 extends over 17 amino acids. The chain recombines TRBV7-9 with TRBJ2-3, with TRBD1 matching 7 bases. The sample consisted of PBMCs or T cells enriched from blood (not recorded which). The TCR sequence derives from a man under 40 who had recovered from COVID-19. CDR3 sequence: CASSLGWQGVRTDTQYF. The CDR3 region has the DNA TGTGCCAGCAGCTTAGGTTGGCAGGGGGTACGCACAGATACGCAGTATTTT.